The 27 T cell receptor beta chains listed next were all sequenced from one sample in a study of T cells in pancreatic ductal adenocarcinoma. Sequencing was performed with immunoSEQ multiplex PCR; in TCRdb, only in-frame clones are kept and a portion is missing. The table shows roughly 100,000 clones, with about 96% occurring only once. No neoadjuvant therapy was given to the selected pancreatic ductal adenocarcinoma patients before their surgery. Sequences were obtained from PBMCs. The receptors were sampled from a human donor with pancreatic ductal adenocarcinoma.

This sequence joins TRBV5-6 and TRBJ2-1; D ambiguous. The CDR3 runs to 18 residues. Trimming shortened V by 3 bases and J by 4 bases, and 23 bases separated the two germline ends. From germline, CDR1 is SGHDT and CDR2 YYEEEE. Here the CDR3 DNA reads TGTGCCAGCAGCTCGACCCAATTCACAGCATCCCTGTACAATGAGCAGTTCTTC. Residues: CASSSTQFTASLYNEQFF.

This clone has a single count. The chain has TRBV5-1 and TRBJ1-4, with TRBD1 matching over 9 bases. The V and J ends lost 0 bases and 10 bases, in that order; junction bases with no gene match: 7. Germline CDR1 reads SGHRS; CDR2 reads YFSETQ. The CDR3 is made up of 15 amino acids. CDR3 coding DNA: TGCGCCAGCAGCTTGGTCGGACAGGGGATAGGAAAACTGTTTTTT. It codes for CASSLVGQGIGKLFF.

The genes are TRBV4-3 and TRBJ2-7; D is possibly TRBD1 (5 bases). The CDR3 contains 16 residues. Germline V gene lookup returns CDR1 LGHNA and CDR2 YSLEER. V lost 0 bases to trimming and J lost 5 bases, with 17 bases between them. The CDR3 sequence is CASSQDSQGYLDEQYF. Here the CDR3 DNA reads TGCGCCAGCAGCCAAGATAGCCAGGGCTATTTGGACGAGCAGTACTTC.

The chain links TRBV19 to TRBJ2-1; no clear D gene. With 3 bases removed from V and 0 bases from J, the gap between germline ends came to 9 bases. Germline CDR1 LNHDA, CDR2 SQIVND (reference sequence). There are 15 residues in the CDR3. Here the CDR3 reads CASSMSASSYNEQFF. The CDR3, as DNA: TGTGCCAGTAGTATGTCCGCTAGCTCCTACAATGAGCAGTTCTTC.

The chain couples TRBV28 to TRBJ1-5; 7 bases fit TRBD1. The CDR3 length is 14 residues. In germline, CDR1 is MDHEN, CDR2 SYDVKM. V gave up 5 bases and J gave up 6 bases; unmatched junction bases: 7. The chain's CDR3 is CASSGDSLGQPQHF. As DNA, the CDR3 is TGTGCCAGCAGTGGGGACAGTCTCGGTCAGCCCCAGCATTTT. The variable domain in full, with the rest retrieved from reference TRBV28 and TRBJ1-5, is DVKVTQSSRYLVKRTGEKVFLECVQDMDHENMFWYRQDPGLGLRLIYFSYDVKMKEKGDIPEGYSVSREKKERFSLILESASTNQTSMYLCASSGDSLGQPQHFGDGTRLSIL.

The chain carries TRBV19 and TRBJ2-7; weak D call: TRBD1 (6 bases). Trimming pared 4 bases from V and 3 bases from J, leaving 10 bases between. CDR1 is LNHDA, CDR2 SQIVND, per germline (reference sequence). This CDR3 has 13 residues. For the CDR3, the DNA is TGTGCCAGTAGTAACCGGGACAACTACGAGCAGTACTTC. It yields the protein CASSNRDNYEQYF.

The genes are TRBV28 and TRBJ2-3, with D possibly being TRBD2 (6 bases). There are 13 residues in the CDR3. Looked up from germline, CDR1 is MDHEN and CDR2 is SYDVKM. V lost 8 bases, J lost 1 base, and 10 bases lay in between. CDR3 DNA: TGTGCCAGCGGGGACTCGGGCACAGATACGCAGTATTTT. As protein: CASGDSGTDTQYF.

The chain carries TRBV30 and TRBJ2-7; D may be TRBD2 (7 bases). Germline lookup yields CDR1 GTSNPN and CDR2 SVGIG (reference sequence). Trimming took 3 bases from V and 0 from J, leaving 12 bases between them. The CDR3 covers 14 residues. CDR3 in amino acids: CAWRKGGLSYEQYF. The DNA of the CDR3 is TGTGCCTGGAGGAAGGGGGGGCTCTCCTACGAGCAGTACTTC.

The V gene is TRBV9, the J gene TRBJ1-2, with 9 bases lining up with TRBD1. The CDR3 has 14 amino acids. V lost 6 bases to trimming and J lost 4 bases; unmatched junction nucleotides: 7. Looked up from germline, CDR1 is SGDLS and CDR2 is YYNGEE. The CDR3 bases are TGTGCCAGCAACTCGGACAGGGGATTCTATGGCTACACCTTC. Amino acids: CASNSDRGFYGYTF.

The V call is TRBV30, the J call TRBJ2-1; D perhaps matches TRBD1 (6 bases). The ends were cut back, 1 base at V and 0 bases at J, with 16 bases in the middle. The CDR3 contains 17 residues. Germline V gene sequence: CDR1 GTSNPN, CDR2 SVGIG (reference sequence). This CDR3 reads CAWSAGKGVRSYNEQFF. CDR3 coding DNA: TGTGCCTGGAGTGCGGGGAAGGGGGTCCGCTCCTACAATGAGCAGTTCTTC.

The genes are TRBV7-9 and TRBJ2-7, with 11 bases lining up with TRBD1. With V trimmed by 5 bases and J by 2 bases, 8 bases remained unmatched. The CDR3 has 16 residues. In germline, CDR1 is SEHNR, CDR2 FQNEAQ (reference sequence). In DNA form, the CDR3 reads TGTGCCAGCAGCGCACAGTGGACAGGGGGCCCCTACGAGCAGTACTTC. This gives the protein CASSAQWTGGPYEQYF.

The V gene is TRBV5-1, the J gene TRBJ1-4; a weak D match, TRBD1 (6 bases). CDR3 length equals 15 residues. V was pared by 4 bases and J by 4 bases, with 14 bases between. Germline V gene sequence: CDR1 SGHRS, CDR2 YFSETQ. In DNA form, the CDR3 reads TGCGCCAGCAGCACCACAGGGTCAAATAATGAAAAACTGTTTTTT. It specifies CASSTTGSNNEKLFF.

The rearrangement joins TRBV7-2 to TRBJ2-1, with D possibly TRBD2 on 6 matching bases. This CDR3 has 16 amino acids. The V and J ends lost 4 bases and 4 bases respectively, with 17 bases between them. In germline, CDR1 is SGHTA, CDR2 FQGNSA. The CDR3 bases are TGTGCCAGCAGCTATCCCCCCGGGGGAGAGTACAATGAGCAGTTCTTC. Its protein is CASSYPPGGEYNEQFF.

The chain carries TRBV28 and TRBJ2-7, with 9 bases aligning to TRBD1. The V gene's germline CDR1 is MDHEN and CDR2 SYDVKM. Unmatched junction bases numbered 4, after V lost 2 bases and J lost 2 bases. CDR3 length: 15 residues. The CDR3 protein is CASSLPGTGTYEQYF. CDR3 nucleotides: TGTGCCAGCAGTTTACCCGGGACAGGGACCTACGAGCAGTACTTC.

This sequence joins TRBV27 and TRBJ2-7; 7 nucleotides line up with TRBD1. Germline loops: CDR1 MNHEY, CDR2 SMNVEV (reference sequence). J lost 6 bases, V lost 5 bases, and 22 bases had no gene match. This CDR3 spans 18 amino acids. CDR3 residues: CASSRRPKIQGDSGEQYF. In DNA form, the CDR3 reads TGTGCCAGCAGTCGCCGACCAAAAATCCAGGGGGATTCGGGCGAGCAGTACTTC.

The CDR3 region is CASSPSGRATDTQYF. CDR3 nucleotide sequence: TGTGCCAGCAGTCCCAGCGGGAGGGCAACAGATACGCAGTATTTT. This chain uses TRBV28 with TRBJ2-3, with TRBD2 matching 10 bases. Germline V lookup: CDR1 MDHEN, CDR2 SYDVKM. The CDR3 has 15 amino acids. Germline trimming cut 5 bases from V and 3 bases from J; bases unmatched to any gene: 5.

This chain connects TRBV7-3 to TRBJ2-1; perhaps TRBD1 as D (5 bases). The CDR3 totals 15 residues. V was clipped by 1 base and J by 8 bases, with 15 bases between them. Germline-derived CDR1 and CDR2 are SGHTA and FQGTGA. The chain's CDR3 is CASSLRQGTWDEQFF. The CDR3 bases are TGTGCCAGCAGCTTAAGGCAGGGAACGTGGGATGAGCAGTTCTTC.

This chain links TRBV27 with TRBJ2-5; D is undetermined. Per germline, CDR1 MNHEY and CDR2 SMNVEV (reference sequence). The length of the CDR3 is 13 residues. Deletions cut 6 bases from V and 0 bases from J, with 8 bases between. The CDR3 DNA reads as TGTGCCAGCAGATGGAGCGACCAAGAGACCCAGTACTTC. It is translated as CASRWSDQETQYF.

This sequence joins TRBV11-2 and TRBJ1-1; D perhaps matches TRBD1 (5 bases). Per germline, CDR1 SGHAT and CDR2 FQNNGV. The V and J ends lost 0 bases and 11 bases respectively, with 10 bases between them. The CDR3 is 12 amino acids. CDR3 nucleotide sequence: TGTGCCAGCAGCTTAGACAGGGTCGGCGCTTTCTTT. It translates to CASSLDRVGAFF.

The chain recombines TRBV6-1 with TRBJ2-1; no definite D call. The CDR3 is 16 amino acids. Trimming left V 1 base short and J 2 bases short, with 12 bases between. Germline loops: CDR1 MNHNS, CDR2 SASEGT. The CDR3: CASSEGLGAPYNEQFF. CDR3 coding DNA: TGTGCCAGCAGTGAAGGTCTCGGAGCCCCCTACAATGAGCAGTTCTTC.

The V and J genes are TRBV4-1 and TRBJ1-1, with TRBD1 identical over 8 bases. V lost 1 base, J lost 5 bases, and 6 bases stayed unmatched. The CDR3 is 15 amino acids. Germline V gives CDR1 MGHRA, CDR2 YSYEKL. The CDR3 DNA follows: TGCGCCAGCAGCCAAGCGGACAGGGAGAGTACTGAAGCTTTCTTT. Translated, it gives CASSQADRESTEAFF.

CDR3: CASRPGGPSYEQYF. CDR3 in DNA: TGTGCCAGCCGGCCGGGAGGCCCCTCCTACGAGCAGTACTTC. The rearrangement uses TRBV27 and TRBJ2-7; 7 bases line up with TRBD2. CDR3 length: 14 amino acids. CDR1 is MNHEY, CDR2 SMNVEV, per germline (reference sequence). V lost 8 bases, J lost 0 bases, and 7 bases stayed unmatched.

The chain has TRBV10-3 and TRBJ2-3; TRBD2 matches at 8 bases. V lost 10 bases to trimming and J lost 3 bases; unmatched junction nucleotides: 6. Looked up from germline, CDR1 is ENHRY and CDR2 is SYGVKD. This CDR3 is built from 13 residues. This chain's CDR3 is CATSGRITDTQYF. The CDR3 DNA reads TGTGCCACGAGCGGGAGAATTACAGATACGCAGTATTTT.

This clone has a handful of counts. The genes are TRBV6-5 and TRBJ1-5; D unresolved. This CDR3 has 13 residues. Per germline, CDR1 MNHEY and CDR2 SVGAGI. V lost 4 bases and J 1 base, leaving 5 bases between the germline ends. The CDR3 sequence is CASSWESNQPQHF. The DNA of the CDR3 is TGTGCCAGCAGTTGGGAGAGCAATCAGCCCCAGCATTTT.

The CDR3 sequence is CASSLNPQGTGELFF. The CDR3 DNA follows: TGCGCCAGCAGCTTGAACCCCCAGGGGACCGGGGAGCTGTTTTTT. V and J are TRBV5-1 and TRBJ2-2; possible D gene TRBD1, 6 bases. V shed 1 base and J shed 5 bases, with 12 bases lying between them. Germline V CDR1 and CDR2: SGHRS, YFSETQ. The CDR3 runs 15 residues.

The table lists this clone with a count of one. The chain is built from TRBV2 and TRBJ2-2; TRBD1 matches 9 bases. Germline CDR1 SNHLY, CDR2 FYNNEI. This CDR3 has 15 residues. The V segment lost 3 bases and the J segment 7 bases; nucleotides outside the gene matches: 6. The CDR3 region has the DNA TGTGCCAGCAGTGATCCGGGACAGGGTCTCGGGGAGCTGTTTTTT. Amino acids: CASSDPGQGLGELFF. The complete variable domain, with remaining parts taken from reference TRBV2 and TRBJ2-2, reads EPEVTQTPSHQVTQMGQEVILRCVPISNHLYFYWYRQILGQKVEFLVSFYNNEISEKSEIFDDQFSVERPDGSNFTLKIRSTKLEDSAMYFCASSDPGQGLGELFFGEGSRLTVL.

The CDR3, as DNA: TGTGCCAGTAGACGGACTAGCGGGAGGCTCACTAGCACAGATACGCAGTATTTT. It yields the protein CASRRTSGRLTSTDTQYF. V and J are TRBV19 and TRBJ2-3; 14 positions agree with TRBD2. The V segment lost 6 bases and the J segment 0 bases; nucleotides outside the gene matches: 8. Per the germline V gene, CDR1 is LNHDA and CDR2 is SQIVND (reference sequence). The CDR3 consists of 18 residues.